This T cell receptor beta chain was observed in a study of blood T cell repertoires in COVID-19. Overall study context: Acute and convalescent COVID-19 samples came from the United States, Italy and Spain. Sources were T cells, B-cell-depleted T cells, or PBMCs; the material itself was cDNA or gDNA.

Per the original methods: The authors estimated nucleated cell counts from reference gene primer amplification. The method was immunoSEQ multiplex PCR; TCRdb's version includes in-frame clones alone and lacks a portion of them. The V and J calls and clone size are taken from that table; D and trimming were inferred from the DNA. In the table there are under 80,000 clones, less than 90% of which are singletons. This clone was counted many times. Trimming at V came to 3 bases and at J to 2 bases, leaving 3 bases not matched to a gene. The CDR3 sequence is 16 residues long. Germline CDR1 is SGHNT and CDR2 is YENEEA.

This sequence joins TRBV11-3 and TRBJ2-1; TRBD2 aligns across 11 bases. The receptor was isolated from a man of 80 years or more in a cohort sampled during active COVID-19. The sequencing input was peripheral blood. This CDR3 reads CASSFLAGGTYNEQFF. Written as DNA, the CDR3 is TGTGCCAGCAGCTTCCTAGCGGGGGGTACCTACAATGAGCAGTTCTTC. Filled out from reference TRBV11-3 and TRBJ2-1, the complete variable domain reads EAGVVQSPRYKIIEKKQPVAFWCNPISGHNTLYWYLQNLGQGPELLIRYENEEAVDDSQLPKDRFSAERLKGVDSTLKIQPAELGDSAVYLCASSFLAGGTYNEQFFGPGTRLTVL.